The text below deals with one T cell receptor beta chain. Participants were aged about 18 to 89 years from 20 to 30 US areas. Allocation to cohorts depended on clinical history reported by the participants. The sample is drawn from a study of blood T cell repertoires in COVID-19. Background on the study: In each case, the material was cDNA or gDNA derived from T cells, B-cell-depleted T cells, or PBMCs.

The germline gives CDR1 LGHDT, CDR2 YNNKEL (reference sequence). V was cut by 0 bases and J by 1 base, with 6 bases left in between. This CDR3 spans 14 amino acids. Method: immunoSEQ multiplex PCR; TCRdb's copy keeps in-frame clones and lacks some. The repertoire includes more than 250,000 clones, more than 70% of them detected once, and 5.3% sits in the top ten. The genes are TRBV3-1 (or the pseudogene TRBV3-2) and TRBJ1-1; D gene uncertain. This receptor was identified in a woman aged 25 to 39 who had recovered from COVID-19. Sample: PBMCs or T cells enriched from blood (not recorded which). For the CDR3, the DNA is TGTGCCAGCAGCCAAGAGTTAAAGAACACTGAAGCTTTCTTT. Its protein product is CASSQELKNTEAFF.